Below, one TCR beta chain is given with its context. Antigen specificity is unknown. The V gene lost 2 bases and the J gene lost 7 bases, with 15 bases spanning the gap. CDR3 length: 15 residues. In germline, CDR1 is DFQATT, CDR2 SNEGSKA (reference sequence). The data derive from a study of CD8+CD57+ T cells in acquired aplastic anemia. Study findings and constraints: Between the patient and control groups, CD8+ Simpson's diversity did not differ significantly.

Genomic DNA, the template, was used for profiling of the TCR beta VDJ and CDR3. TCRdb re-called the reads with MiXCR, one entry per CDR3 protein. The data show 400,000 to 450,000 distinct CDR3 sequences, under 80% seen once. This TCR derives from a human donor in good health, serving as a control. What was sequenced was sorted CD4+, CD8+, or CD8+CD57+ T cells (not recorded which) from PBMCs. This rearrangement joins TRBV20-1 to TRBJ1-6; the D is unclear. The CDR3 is CSARLGQKDNSPLHF. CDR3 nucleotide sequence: TGCAGTGCTAGACTCGGCCAGAAAGACAATTCACCCCTCCACTTT.